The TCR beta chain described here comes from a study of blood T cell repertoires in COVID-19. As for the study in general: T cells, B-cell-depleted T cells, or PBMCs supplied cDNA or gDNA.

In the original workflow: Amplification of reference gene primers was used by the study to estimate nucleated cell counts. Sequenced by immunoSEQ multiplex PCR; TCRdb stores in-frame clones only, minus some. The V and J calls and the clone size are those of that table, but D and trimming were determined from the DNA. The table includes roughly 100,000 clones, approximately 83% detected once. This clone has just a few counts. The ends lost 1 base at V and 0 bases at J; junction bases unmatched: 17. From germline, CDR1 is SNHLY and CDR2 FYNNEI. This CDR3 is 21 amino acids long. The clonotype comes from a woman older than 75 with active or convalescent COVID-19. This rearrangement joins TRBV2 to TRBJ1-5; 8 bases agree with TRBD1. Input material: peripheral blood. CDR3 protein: CASSEEVSTGAIFYSNQPQHF. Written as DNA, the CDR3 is TGTGCCAGCAGTGAAGAGGTATCGACAGGGGCCATTTTCTATAGCAATCAGCCCCAGCATTTT.